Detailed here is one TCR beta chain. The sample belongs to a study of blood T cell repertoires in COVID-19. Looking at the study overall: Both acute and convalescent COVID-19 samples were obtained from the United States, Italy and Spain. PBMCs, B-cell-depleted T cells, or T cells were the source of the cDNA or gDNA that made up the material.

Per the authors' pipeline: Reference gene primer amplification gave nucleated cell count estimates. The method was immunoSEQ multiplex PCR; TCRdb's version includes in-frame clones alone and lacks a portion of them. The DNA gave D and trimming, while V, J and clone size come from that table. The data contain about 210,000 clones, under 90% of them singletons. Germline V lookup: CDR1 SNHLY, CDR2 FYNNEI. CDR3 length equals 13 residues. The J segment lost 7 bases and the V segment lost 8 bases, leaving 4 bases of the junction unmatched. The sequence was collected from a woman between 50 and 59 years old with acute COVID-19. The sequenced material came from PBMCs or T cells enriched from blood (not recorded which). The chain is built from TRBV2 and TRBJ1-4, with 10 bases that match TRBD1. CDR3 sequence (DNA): TGTGCCAGCGGGGGGACAGGGGTTGAAAAACTGTTTTTT. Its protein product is CASGGTGVEKLFF. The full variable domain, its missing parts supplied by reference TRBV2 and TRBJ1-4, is EPEVTQTPSHQVTQMGQEVILRCVPISNHLYFYWYRQILGQKVEFLVSFYNNEISEKSEIFDDQFSVERPDGSNFTLKIRSTKLEDSAMYFCASGGTGVEKLFFGSGTQLSVL.